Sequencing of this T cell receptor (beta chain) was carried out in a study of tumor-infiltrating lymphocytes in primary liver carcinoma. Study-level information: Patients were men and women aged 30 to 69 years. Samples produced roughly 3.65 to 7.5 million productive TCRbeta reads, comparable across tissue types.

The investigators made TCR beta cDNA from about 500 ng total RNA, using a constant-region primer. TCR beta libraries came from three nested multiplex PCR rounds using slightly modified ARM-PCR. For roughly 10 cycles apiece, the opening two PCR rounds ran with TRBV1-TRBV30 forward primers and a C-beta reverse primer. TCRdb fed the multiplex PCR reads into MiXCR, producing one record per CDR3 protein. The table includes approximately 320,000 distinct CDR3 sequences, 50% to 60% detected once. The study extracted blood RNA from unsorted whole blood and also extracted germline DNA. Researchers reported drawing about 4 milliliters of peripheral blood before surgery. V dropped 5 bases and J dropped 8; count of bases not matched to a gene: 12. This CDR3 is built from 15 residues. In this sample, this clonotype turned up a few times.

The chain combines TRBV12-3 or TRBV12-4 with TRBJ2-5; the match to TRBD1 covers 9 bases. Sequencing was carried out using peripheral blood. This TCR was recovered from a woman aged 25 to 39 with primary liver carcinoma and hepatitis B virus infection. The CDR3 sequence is CASSGRGQGRRTQYF. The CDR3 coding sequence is TGTGCCAGCAGTGGGAGGGGACAGGGAAGGAGAACCCAGTACTTC.